This T cell receptor beta chain was sequenced in a study of human T cells and chemical hapten exposure. The overall study: Largely, small differences in pooled library volume made per-sample TCR yields vary.

The CDR3 is 14 residues long. V dropped 5 bases and J dropped 6 bases, with 13 bases sitting between them. Germline CDR1 is MNHNY and CDR2 is SVGAGI (reference sequence). This clonotype showed up just a few times. Antigen: not known. Study observations and caveats: Counts of TCRs above 1 in 1000 frequency stayed unchanged with DPC sensitization.

Time point noted: healthy volunteer bleed at 2 weeks. Researchers extracted total RNA from unfractionated whole blood. The library gave individual cDNA molecules unique molecular identifiers. In the source study's methods: Sampled TCR counts reached a median of about 90,000 per sample, with values ranging from roughly 20,000 to 750,000. Each CDR3 protein gets one entry after TCRdb re-called the RACE reads with MiXCR. The V and J calls were not made by the authors but by TCRdb's processing. The repertoire consists of over 100,000 distinct CDR3 sequences, with about 9.4% occurring once and the leading ten covering roughly 1.6%.

This clonotype originated in a male donor in good health. Some clones in this sample may be carry-over from other donors' samples. Sequencing input: whole blood. The J gene is TRBJ2-2, the V gene TRBV6-6; D uncertain. The CDR3 nucleotides read TGTGCCAGCAGTAGAGGTCGTGGGTCCGGGGAGCTGTTTTTT. Its protein product is CASSRGRGSGELFF.